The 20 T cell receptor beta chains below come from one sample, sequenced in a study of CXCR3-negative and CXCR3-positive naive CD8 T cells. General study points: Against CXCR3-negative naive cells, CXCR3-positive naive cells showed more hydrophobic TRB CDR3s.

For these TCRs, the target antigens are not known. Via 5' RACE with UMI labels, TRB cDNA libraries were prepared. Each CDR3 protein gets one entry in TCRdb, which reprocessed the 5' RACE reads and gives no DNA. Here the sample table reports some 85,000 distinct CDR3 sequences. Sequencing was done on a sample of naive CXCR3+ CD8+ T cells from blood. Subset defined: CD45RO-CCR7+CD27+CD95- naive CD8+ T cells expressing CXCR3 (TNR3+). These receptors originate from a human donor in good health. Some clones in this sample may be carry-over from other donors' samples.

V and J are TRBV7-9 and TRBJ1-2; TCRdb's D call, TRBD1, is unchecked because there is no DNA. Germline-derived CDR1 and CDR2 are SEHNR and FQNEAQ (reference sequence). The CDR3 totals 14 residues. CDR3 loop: CASRPWLGTHGYTF.

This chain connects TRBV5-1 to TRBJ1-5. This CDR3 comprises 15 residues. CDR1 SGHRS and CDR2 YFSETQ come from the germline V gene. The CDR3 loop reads CASSVDPYGNQPQHF.

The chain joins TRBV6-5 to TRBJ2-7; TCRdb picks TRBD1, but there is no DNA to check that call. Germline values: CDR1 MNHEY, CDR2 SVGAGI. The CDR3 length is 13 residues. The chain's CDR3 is CASSSGPLVEQYF.

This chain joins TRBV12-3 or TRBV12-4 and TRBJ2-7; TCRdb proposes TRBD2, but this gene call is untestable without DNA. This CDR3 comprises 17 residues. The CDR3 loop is CASSWTSGSPYSYEQYF.

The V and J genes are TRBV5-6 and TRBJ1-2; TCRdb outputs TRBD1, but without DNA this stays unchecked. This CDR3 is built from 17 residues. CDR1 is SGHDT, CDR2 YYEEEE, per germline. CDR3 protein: CASSLVIRDRESHGYTF.

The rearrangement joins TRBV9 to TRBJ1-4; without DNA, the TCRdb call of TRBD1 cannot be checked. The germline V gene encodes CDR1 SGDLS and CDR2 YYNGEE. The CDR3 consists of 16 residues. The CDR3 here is CASSAGTATTNEKLFF.

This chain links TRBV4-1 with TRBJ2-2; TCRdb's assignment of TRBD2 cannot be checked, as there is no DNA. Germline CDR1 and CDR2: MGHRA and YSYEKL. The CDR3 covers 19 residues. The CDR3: CASSQDGAWTSEFTGELFF.

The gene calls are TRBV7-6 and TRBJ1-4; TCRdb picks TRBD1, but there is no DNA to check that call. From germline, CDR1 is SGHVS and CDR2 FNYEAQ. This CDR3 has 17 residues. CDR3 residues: CASSSRDRGLHNEKLFF.

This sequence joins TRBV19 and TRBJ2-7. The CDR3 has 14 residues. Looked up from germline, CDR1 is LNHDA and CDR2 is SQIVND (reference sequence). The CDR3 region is CASTTVAGVYEQYF.

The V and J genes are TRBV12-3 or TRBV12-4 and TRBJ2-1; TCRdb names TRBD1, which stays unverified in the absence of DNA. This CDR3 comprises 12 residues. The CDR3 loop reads CASSTLGGEQFF.

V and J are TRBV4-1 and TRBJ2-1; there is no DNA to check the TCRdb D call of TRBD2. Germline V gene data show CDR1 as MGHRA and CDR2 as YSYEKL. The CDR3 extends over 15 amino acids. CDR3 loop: CASSQDPSGSNEQFF.

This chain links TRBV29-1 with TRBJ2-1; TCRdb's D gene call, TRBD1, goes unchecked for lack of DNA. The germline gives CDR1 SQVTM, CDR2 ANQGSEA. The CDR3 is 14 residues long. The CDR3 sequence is CSVNRDSRGNEQFF.

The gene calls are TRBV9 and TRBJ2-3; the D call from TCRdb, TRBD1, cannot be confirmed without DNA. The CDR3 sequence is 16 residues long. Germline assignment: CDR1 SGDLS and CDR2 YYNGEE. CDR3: CASREADREITDTQYF.

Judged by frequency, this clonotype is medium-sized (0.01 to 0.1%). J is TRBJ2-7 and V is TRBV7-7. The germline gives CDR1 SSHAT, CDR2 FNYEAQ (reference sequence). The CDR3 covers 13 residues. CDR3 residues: CASSFGVSYEQYF.

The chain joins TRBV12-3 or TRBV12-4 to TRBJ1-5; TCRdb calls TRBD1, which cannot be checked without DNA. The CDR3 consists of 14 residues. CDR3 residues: CASSLVLGGQPQHF.

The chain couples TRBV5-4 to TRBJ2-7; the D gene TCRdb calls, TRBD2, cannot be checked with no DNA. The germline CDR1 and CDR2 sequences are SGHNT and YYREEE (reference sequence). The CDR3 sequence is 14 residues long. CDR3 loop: CASSLEASGYEQYF. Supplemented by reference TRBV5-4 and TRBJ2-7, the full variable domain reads ETGVTQSPTHLIKTRGQQVTLRCSSQSGHNTVSWYQQALGQGPQFIFQYYREEENGRGNFPPRFSGLQFPNYSSELNVNALELDDSALYLCASSLEASGYEQYFGPGTRLTVT.

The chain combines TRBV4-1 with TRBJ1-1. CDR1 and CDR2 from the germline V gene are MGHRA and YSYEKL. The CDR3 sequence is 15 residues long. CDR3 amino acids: CASSQVGMGWAEAFF.

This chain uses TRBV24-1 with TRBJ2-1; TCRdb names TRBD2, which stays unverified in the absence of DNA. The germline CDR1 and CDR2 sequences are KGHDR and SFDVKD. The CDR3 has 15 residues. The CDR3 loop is CATSDLAGGLGEQFF.

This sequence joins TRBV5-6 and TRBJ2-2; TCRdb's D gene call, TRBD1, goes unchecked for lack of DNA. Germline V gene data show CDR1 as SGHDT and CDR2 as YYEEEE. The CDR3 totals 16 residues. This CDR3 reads CASNYLTGSNTGELFF.

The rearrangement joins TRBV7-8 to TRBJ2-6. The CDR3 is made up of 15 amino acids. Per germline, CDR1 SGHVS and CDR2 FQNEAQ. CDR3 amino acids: CASSPMSSGANVLTF.